This is a list of T cell receptor beta chains from one sample in a study of blood T cell repertoires in COVID-19. Assay: immunoSEQ multiplex PCR; the TCRdb copy retains only in-frame clones and omits some. The sample shows some 130,000 clones, roughly 80% of them seen only once. Sequenced material: PBMCs or T cells enriched from blood (not recorded which). These receptors all come from a man aged 25 to 45 who had recovered from COVID-19. The CDR3 runs from the conserved cysteine through the conserved F or W. D genes are given only for firm matches. The size field is filled for only some rows; it gives once, few, many or a size class.

cdr3_nt cdr3_aa d_call j_call v_call clone_size
TGTGCCAGCAGTTACTCGACGGGAGAGTGGAACAATGAGCAGTTCTTC CASSYSTGEWNNEQFF NA TRBJ2-1 TRBV6-5 NA
TGTGCCAGCAGTTACTCAGGGGTACCTAATGAAAAACTGTTTTTT CASSYSGVPNEKLFF NA TRBJ1-4 TRBV6-5 NA
TGTGCCAGTAGGGATGCACAGGTGTATGGCTACACCTTC CASRDAQVYGYTF NA TRBJ1-2 TRBV19 once
TGTGCCAGCAGCTCAAGCCCCAGCGGGAGAACAGATACGCAGTATTTT CASSSSPSGRTDTQYF TRBD2 TRBJ2-3 TRBV7-9 NA
TGTGCCAGCAGGAATACGGGAGGGCGAGAGGAGCAGTTCTTC CASRNTGGREEQFF TRBD2 TRBJ2-1 TRBV6-5 NA
TGCGCCAGCAGCCAGGTTTCTAGCGACACAGATACGCAGTATTTT CASSQVSSDTDTQYF NA TRBJ2-3 TRBV4-1 NA
TGTGCCAGCCTATTAGCGCGGGGGGCGAACACTGAAGCTTTCTTT CASLLARGANTEAFF NA TRBJ1-1 TRBV18 NA
TGTGCCAGCAGCCAAAGACAGGGGCCCGGGGAGCTGTTTTTT CASSQRQGPGELFF TRBD1 TRBJ2-2 TRBV6-5 many
TGTGCCAGCAGTGATAGGGGACAGCGCTCTGGAAACACCATATATTTT CASSDRGQRSGNTIYF TRBD1 TRBJ1-3 TRBV6-1 NA
TGTGCCAGCAGTGTAGCGGGGGCCCGGGGGGATGAGCAGTTCTTC CASSVAGARGDEQFF TRBD2 TRBJ2-1 TRBV7-9 NA
TGTGCCAGCAGTCAGGGGCAGGCGAACACCATATATTTT CASSQGQANTIYF NA TRBJ1-3 TRBV2 NA
TGTGCCAGCAGTCCCCTAGCGGGAGGGCCCGTGGAGACCCAGTACTTC CASSPLAGGPVETQYF TRBD2 TRBJ2-5 TRBV6-2/TRBV6-3 NA
TGTGCCAGCAATTCCGACAGAAGCTATAATTCACCCCTCCACTTT CASNSDRSYNSPLHF NA TRBJ1-6 TRBV19 NA
TGTGCCAGCAGCTCTCTAGCGGGAGTGGTCTCCTACAATGAGCAGTTCTTC CASSSLAGVVSYNEQFF TRBD2 TRBJ2-1 TRBV7-2 once
TGCGCCAGCAGCTTGACGCCTAGCGGGGTGGGAGATACGCAGTATTTT CASSLTPSGVGDTQYF TRBD2 TRBJ2-3 TRBV5-1 NA
TGTGCCAGCAGCCCTCCCTTGCCGCCGGGAGGGCCCAGCGAGCAGTACTTC CASSPPLPPGGPSEQYF TRBD2 TRBJ2-7 TRBV3-1/TRBV3-2 NA
TGCGCCAGCAGCCAACGGGTAAACGCGAACACCGGGGAGCTGTTTTTT CASSQRVNANTGELFF NA TRBJ2-2 TRBV4-1 once
TGCGCCAGCAGCTTGGTTCTAGCGGGAGGTGACAATGAGCAGTTCTTC CASSLVLAGGDNEQFF TRBD2 TRBJ2-1 TRBV5-1 NA
TGTGCCTGGAGAAGATCGGGAATCGCTTTCTTT CAWRRSGIAFF NA TRBJ1-1 TRBV30 few
TGTGCCAGCACGTCCAATCCTCTGGGCCCAAGCACAGATACGCAGTATTTT CASTSNPLGPSTDTQYF NA TRBJ2-3 TRBV2 NA
TGTGCCAGCAGCTTATCCTCGTCGAGCTCCTACAATGAGCAGTTCTTC CASSLSSSSSYNEQFF NA TRBJ2-1 TRBV7-3 few
TGCGCCAGCAGCCAAGACGGGAGTGGAGATACCCGCTCACCCCTCCACTTT CASSQDGSGDTRSPLHF NA TRBJ1-6 TRBV4-1 NA